This T cell receptor (beta chain) was identified during a study of breast tumors, draining lymph nodes, adjacent tissues (dated by TCRdb to about 2016). Regarding the complete study: Breast cancer patients provided tumor, adjacent nontumor tissue and axillary lymph nodes, and the study compared the TCR beta repertoires across these three sources. In human breast cancer, the study set out to assess how tumor, surrounding tissue and draining lymph node repertoires relate to one another and whether T cells might be exchanged between them. Findings and caveats that apply to the study as a whole: T-cell repertoire diversity in tumors was found to be lower than in lymph nodes but higher than in nontumor tissue, and preferential V and J gene usage was observed. The data were judged consistent with most tumor T cells deriving from the lymph node and then expanding within tumor tissue. Rather than being directly demonstrated, the conclusion that tumor T cells originate in lymph nodes was presented as consistent with a hypothesis. Tumor and nontumor tissue repertoires were found to be significantly more similar in luminal-like than in basal-like breast cancer.

Lymph node samples were obtained from the axillary draining lymph nodes of breast cancer patients. Concerning this clonotype itself: Its cognate antigen has yet to be identified. Base quality data are lacking; no much larger clone is found one base away.

The listed sequencing device is Illumina HiSeq 2000. Multiplex PCR amplification was used to build the TCR beta chain libraries. The amplified TCR beta chain products were analyzed by high-throughput sequencing. Starting from the raw public reads, TCRdb applied fastp trimming at Q25, assembled clones with MiXCR and retained in-frame beta chains. Rows with one shared CDR3 protein collapse into an entry with the most common genes and DNA. Across this sample there are fewer than 140,000 distinct CDR3 sequences, with roughly 33% seen only once. Approximately 5% of the sample comes from the top ten. Between the V and J ends, shortened by 5 bases and 4 bases respectively, the junction contains 13 bases. There are 14 amino acids in the CDR3, from cysteine to phenylalanine inclusive. This entry keeps only the CDR3 DNA: 42 bases, framed from base 1.

The V gene is TRBV12-3 or TRBV12-4 and the J gene is TRBJ2-3; the D segment might be TRBD1 or TRBD2, since each matches 5 bases. This sequence originates from a female donor with breast cancer. Some clones in this sample may be carry-over from other donors' samples. The sample consisted of axillary lymph node tissue. The CDR3 protein: CASSGASRADTQYF. In nucleotide form, the sequence is TGTGCCAGCAGTGGGGCCTCGAGGGCAGATACGCAGTATTTT.